This entry lists 2 T cell receptor beta chains sequenced from one sample in a study of T-cell memory formation after mild COVID-19. TCRdb used MiXCR to reprocess the 5' RACE reads, holding one entry per CDR3 protein. The sample has roughly 150,000 distinct CDR3 sequences, over 10% seen once. Sequenced input: PBMCs or a T cell subset sorted from them (not recorded which). The receptors shown here come from a man younger than 30 who had mild COVID-19 (a few samples of this study predate the infection). Cell type and time point are not known.

The rearrangement joins TRBV5-6 to TRBJ1-3; D remains unclear. The germline gives CDR1 SGHDT, CDR2 YYEEEE. CDR3 length equals 13 residues. V lost 0 bases and J lost 8, with 9 bases in between. CDR3 bases: TGTGCCAGCAGCTTGGGCAGGAGGGACACCATATATTTT. This codes for CASSLGRRDTIYF.

There are a few counts of this clonotype. The chain has TRBV7-2 and TRBJ2-4; 7 nucleotides match TRBD2. The CDR3 consists of 17 residues. The germline gives CDR1 SGHTA, CDR2 FQGNSA. J gave up 5 bases and V 1 base, and 11 bases lay outside the gene matches. The CDR3 region has the DNA TGTGCCAGCAGCTTAGGCGTAAACCGGGACTACCAAAACATTCAGTACTTC. Its protein is CASSLGVNRDYQNIQYF.